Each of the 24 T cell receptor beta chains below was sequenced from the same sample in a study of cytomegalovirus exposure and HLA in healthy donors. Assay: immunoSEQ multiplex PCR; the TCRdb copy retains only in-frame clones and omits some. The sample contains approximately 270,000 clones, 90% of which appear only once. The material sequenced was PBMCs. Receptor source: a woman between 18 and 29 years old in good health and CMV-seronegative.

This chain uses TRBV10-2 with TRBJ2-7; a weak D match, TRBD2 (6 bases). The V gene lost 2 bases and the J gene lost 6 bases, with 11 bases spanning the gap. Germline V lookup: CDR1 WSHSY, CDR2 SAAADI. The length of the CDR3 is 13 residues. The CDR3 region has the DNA TGCGCCAGCAGTGAGGTGGAGGGTCGCGAGCAGTACTTC. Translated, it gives CASSEVEGREQYF.

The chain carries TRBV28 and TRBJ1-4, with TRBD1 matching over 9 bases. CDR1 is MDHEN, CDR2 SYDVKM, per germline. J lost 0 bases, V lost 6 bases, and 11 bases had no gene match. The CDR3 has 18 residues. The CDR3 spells CASSASDRGYATNEKLFF. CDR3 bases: TGTGCCAGCAGCGCCTCGGACAGGGGCTATGCAACTAATGAAAAACTGTTTTTT.

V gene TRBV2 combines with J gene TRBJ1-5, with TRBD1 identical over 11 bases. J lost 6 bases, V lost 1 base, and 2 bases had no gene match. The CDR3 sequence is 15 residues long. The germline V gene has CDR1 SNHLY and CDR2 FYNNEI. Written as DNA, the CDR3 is TGTGCCAGCAGTGAAGGGACAGGGGGCTTTCAGCCCCAGCATTTT. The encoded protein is CASSEGTGGFQPQHF.

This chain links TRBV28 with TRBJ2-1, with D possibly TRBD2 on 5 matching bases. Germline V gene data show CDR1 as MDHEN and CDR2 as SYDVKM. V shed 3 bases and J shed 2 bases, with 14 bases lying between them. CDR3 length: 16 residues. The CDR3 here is CASSFRLAETYNEQFF. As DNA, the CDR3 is TGTGCCAGCAGTTTCAGGCTAGCTGAAACCTACAATGAGCAGTTCTTC.

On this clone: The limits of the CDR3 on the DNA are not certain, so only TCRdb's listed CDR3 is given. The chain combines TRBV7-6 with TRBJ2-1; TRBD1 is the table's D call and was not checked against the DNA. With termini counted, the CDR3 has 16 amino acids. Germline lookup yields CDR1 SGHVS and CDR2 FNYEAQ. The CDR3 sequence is CASSFGPGHNYNEQFF.

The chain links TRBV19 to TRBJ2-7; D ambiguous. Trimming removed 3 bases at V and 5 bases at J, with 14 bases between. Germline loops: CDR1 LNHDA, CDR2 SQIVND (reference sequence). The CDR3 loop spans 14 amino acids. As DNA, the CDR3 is TGTGCCAGTAGTATTCCACACAGAAGTGACGAGCAGTACGTC. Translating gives CASSIPHRSDEQYV.

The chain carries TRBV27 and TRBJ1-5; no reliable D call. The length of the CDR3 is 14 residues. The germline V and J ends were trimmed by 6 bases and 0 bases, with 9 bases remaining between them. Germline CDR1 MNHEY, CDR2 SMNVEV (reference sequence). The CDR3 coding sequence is TGTGCCAGCAGCCGCGCTTATAGCAATCAGCCCCAGCATTTT. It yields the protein CASSRAYSNQPQHF.

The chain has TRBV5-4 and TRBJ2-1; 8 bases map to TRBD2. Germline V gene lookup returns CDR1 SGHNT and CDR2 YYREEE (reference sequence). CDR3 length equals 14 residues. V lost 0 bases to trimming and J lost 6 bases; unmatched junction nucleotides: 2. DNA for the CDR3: TGTGCCAGCAGCTTGGTCGGGGGGGCCAATGAGCAGTTCTTC. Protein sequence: CASSLVGGANEQFF.

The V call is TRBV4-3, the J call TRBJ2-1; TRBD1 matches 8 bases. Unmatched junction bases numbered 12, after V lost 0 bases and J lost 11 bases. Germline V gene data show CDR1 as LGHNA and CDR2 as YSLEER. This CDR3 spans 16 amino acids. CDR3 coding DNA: TGCGCCAGCAGCCAAGACAGGGGGCCGTATTGGGCGAAGCAGTTCTTC. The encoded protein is CASSQDRGPYWAKQFF.

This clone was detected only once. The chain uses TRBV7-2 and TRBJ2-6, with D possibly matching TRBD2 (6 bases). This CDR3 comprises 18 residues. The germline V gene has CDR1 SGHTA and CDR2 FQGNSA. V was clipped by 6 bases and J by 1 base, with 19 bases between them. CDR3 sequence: CASSSGGMRGSGANVLTF. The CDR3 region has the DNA TGTGCCAGCAGTTCCGGGGGAATGAGGGGTTCTGGGGCCAACGTCCTGACTTTC.

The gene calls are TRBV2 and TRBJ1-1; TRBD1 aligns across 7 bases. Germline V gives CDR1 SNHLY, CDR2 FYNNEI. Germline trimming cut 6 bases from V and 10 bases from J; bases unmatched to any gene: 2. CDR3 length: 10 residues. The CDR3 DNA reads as TGTGCCAGCAGGGAGGGGGCAGCTTTCTTT. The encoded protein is CASREGAAFF.

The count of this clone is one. The CDR3 DNA follows: TGTGCCAGCAGCTTATTAGGGACAGGGGTTTCAACCGGGGAGCTGTTTTTT. It encodes CASSLLGTGVSTGELFF. The J gene is TRBJ2-2, the V gene TRBV7-2, with 10 bases fitting TRBD1. The V and J ends lost 2 bases and 5 bases, in that order; junction bases with no gene match: 8. The CDR3 runs to 17 residues. Germline CDR1 is SGHTA and CDR2 is FQGNSA.

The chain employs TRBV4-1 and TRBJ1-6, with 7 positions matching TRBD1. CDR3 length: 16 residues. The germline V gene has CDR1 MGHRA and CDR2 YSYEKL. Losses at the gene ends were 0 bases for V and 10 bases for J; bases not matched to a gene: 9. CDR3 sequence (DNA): TGCGCCAGCAGCCAAGACGGGACAGCGGTCGGCTCACCCCTCCACTTT. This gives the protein CASSQDGTAVGSPLHF.

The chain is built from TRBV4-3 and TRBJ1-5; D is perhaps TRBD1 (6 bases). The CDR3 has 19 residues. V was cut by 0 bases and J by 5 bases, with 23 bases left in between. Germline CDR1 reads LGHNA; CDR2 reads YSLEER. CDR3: CASSQERYGEGETDQPQHF. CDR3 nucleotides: TGCGCCAGCAGCCAAGAAAGGTATGGGGAGGGGGAGACGGATCAGCCCCAGCATTTT.

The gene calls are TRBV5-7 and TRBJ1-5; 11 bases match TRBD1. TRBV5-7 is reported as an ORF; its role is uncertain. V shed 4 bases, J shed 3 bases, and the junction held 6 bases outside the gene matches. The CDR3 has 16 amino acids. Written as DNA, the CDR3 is TGTGCCAGCAGCCGGGGGGACAGGGGGTACAATCAGCCCCAGCATTTT. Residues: CASSRGDRGYNQPQHF.

As DNA, the CDR3 is TGTGCCAGCAGTATCGGGGGGAATTCACCCCTCCACTTT. Translated, it gives CASSIGGNSPLHF. The chain joins TRBV6-5 to TRBJ1-6, with D possibly matching TRBD1 (5 bases). The germline V and J ends were trimmed by 5 bases and 7 bases, with 9 bases remaining between them. The CDR3 runs 13 residues. Germline values: CDR1 MNHEY, CDR2 SVGAGI.

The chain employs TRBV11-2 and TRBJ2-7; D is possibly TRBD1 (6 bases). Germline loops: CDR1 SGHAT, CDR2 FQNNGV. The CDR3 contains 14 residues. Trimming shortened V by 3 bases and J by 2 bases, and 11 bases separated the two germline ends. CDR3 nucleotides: TGTGCCAGCAGCTTTCCAGGGGTCCCCTACGAGCAGTACTTC. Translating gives CASSFPGVPYEQYF. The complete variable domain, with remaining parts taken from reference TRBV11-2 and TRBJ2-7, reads EAGVAQSPRYKIIEKRQSVAFWCNPISGHATLYWYQQILGQGPKLLIQFQNNGVVDDSQLPKDRFSAERLKGVDSTLKIQPAKLEDSAVYLCASSFPGVPYEQYFGPGTRLTVT.

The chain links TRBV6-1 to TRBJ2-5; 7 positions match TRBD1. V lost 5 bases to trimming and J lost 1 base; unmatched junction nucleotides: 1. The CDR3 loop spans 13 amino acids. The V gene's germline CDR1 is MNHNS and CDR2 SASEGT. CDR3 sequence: CASSRDSQETQYF. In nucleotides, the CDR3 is TGTGCCAGCAGTCGGGACAGCCAAGAGACCCAGTACTTC.

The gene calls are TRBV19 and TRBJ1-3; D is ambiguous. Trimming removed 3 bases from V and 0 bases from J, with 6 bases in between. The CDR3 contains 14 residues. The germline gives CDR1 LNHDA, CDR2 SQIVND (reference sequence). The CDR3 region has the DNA TGTGCCAGTAGTATCATGGCCTCTGGAAACACCATATATTTT. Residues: CASSIMASGNTIYF.

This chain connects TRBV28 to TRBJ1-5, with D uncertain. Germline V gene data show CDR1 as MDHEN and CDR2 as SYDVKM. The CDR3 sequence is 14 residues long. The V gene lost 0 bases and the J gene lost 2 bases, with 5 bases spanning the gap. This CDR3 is CASSLWGGNQPQHF. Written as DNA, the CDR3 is TGTGCCAGCAGTTTATGGGGAGGCAATCAGCCCCAGCATTTT.

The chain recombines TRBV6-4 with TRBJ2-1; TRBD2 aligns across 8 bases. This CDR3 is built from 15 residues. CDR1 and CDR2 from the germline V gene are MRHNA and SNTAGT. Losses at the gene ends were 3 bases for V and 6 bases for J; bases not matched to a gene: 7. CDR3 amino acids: CASSELRGARNEQFF. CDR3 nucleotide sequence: TGTGCCAGCAGTGAGTTGCGGGGGGCCCGCAATGAGCAGTTCTTC.

The CDR3, as DNA: TGTGCCAGCAGGGGGGCGAACACTGAAGCTTTCTTT. Translated: CASRGANTEAFF. J is TRBJ1-1 and V is TRBV6-4, with D possibly matching TRBD1 (6 bases). This CDR3 has 12 amino acids. CDR1 is MRHNA and CDR2 is SNTAGT in the germline V gene. Trimming left V 6 bases short and J 1 base short, with 6 bases between.

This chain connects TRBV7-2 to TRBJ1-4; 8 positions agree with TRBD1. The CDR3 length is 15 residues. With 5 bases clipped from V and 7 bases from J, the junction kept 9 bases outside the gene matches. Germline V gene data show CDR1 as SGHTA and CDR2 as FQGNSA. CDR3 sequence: CASSRQGKGLEKLFF. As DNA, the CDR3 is TGTGCCAGCAGCCGACAGGGGAAAGGTCTTGAAAAACTGTTTTTT.

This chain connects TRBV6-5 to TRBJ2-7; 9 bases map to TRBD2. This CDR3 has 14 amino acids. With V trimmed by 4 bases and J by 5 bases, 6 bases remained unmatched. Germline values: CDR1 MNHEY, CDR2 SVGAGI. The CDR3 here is CASSSRTSVHEQYF. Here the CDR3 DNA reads TGTGCCAGCAGTTCGCGGACTAGCGTCCACGAGCAGTACTTC.